The rows below give T cell receptor beta chains drawn from one sample of a study of cytomegalovirus exposure and HLA in healthy donors. TCRdb's table, derived via immunoSEQ multiplex PCR, lists solely in-frame clones and lacks some. The data contain under 200,000 clones, less than 80% of them seen just once; the ten biggest clones take up less than 3%. Sequencing input: PBMCs. Receptor source: a man between 40 and 49 years old in good health and CMV-seronegative. The CDR3 runs from the conserved cysteine through the conserved F or W. Each record gives: D gene, clone size, J gene, V gene, CDR3 DNA, CDR3 protein. D genes are given only for firm matches. Size is omitted from some rows. Given values are once, few, many or a class for expanded clones.

TRBD1	few	TRBJ1-5	TRBV7-2	TGTGCCAGCAGCCCCGACAGGGGGCTAAATCAGCCCCAGCATTTT	CASSPDRGLNQPQHF
-	-	TRBJ2-3	TRBV5-8	TGTGCCAGCAGCTCAGACGGAGGTGCGAATACGCAGTATTTT	CASSSDGGANTQYF
TRBD1	-	TRBJ1-4	TRBV6-1	TGTGCCAGCAGATATAGGGACAGGCTTTATGAAAAACTGTTTTTT	CASRYRDRLYEKLFF
-	-	TRBJ2-4	TRBV19	TGTGCCAGTAGCATGCCGGGACTAGCCAAAAACATTCAGTACTTC	CASSMPGLAKNIQYF
TRBD2	-	TRBJ2-7	TRBV14	TGTGCCAGCAGCGACCCCGGGACTACCTACGAGCAGTACTTC	CASSDPGTTYEQYF
TRBD1	few	TRBJ2-2	TRBV5-1	TGCGCCAGCAGCTTGAGCTGGACAGGGGGATTCGGGGAGCTGTTTTTT	CASSLSWTGGFGELFF
TRBD2	few	TRBJ2-2	TRBV27	TGTGCCAGCAGCCCCCTGGGACGGGGGGACACCGGGGAGCTGTTTTTT	CASSPLGRGDTGELFF
-	once	TRBJ2-2	TRBV6-5	TGTGCCAGAGCCCTAGACAGAATCGGGACCGGGGAGCTGTTTTTT	CARALDRIGTGELFF
TRBD2	-	TRBJ2-4	TRBV15	TGTGCCACCAGCAGGGGGGGGGTAACCAAAAACATTCAGTACTTC	CATSRGGVTKNIQYF
TRBD1	-	TRBJ1-1	TRBV14	TGTGCCAGCAGCCTGGACAGGGTGTCAACTGAAGCTTTCTTT	CASSLDRVSTEAFF
TRBD1	once	TRBJ2-3	TRBV29-1	TGCAGCGTTGATCCGACAGGGGAGGTCACAGATACGCAGTATTTT	CSVDPTGEVTDTQYF
TRBD2	-	TRBJ2-5	TRBV5-4	TGTGCCAGCAGCTTGGATTCGGGGGGAGGCCAAGAGACCCAGTACTTC	CASSLDSGGGQETQYF
TRBD2	few	TRBJ2-1	TRBV9	TGTGCCAGCAGCGAGGAGATAGCGGGGGGGCTTATCGATGAGCAGTTCTTC	CASSEEIAGGLIDEQFF
TRBD1	-	TRBJ1-3	TRBV11-2	TGTGCCAGCAGCCGGACAGGACAGGGAAACACCATATATTTT	CASSRTGQGNTIYF
-	once	TRBJ2-7	TRBV5-4	TGTGCCAGCAGCCCCGGGAGTCACACCTACGAGCAGTACTTC	CASSPGSHTYEQYF
-	-	TRBJ2-7	TRBV7-2	TGTGCCAGCAGCTTAGTTCAGGGTGCGTCCTACGAGCAGTACTTC	CASSLVQGASYEQYF
-	few	TRBJ1-1	TRBV30	TGTGCCTGGGAGAGACAGGAGAACACTGAAGCTTTCTTT	CAWERQENTEAFF
-	-	TRBJ2-4	TRBV5-4	TGTGCCAGCAGCTTGGCATCAGGGCGGAACATTCAGTACTTC	CASSLASGRNIQYF
-	-	TRBJ1-6	TRBV5-8	TGTGCCAGCAGCTGGACAAGGGGTTTTTCACCCCTCCACTTT	CASSWTRGFSPLHF
-	-	TRBJ2-3	TRBV7-9	TGTGCCAGCAGCTTAGTGGAGAAGTACCCAGATACGCAGTATTTT	CASSLVEKYPDTQYF
TRBD1	-	TRBJ2-7	TRBV5-4	TGTGCCAGCAGCTTAAGACAGGGCCGGACCTACGAGCAGTACTTC	CASSLRQGRTYEQYF
-	-	TRBJ1-4	TRBV4-1	TGTGCCAGCAGCCAAGATCCACGGCCAGGAGAAAAACTGTTTTTT	CASSQDPRPGEKLFF
-	-	TRBJ1-2	TRBV7-2	TGTGCCAGCAGCTCAACATGGGGCTACACCTTC	CASSSTWGYTF
TRBD1	few	TRBJ2-5	TRBV7-6	TGTGCCAGCAGCCCGACAGGGAACCAAGAGACCCAGTACTTC	CASSPTGNQETQYF
-	once	TRBJ2-1	TRBV7-9	TGTGCCAGCAGCTTAGAAGAGACACCTTACAATGAGCAGTTCTTC	CASSLEETPYNEQFF
TRBD2	-	TRBJ2-6	TRBV15	TGTGCCACCAGCAGGGAACGGGGGGTTGGGGCCAACGTCCTGACTTTC	CATSRERGVGANVLTF
TRBD1	-	TRBJ2-7	TRBV14	TGTGCCAGCAGTCACGACAGGGGGCGGTCAGAGCAGTACTTC	CASSHDRGRSEQYF
TRBD2	-	TRBJ2-7	TRBV10-3	TGTGCCATCAGTGACATGAGCGGGGGGTACGAGCAGTACTTC	CAISDMSGGYEQYF
-	-	TRBJ1-1	TRBV6-6	TGTGCCAGCAGTAGAGGAAACACTGAAGCTTTCTTT	CASSRGNTEAFF
-	-	TRBJ2-2	TRBV9	TGTGCCAGCAGCCCCCGGACAGAGACCGGGGAGCTGTTTTTT	CASSPRTETGELFF
-	-	TRBJ1-3	TRBV11-2	TGTGCCAGCAGCTTATCCCCACAGCACTCTGGAAACACCATATATTTT	CASSLSPQHSGNTIYF
TRBD2	few	TRBJ2-5	TRBV7-8	TGTGCCAGCAGCGAAGAACCGGGACTAGCGGCGGAGACCCAGTACTTC	CASSEEPGLAAETQYF
-	few	TRBJ2-7	TRBV5-6	TGTGCCAGCAGATTTGGTCGCTTCGGGGAGCAGTACTTC	CASRFGRFGEQYF
-	-	TRBJ2-3	TRBV19	TGTGCCAGTAGTGGGCAGAGCACAGATACGCAGTATTTT	CASSGQSTDTQYF
TRBD1	-	TRBJ2-5	TRBV30	TGTGCCTTTTCGCAGGGGACAGTCGGGTCAGGGGGCTTTGGAAAGACCCAGTACTTC	CAFSQGTVGSGGFGKTQYF
TRBD2	-	TRBJ2-1	TRBV6-5	TGTGCCAGCATTTCGACGGGGGGGTACGGGAATGAGCAGTTCTTC	CASISTGGYGNEQFF
TRBD2	-	TRBJ2-1	TRBV19	TGTGCCAGTAGTATAGCCCCTAGCGGGAGTGGTTACAATGAGCAGTTCTTC	CASSIAPSGSGYNEQFF
TRBD1	-	TRBJ1-2	TRBV28	TGTGCCAGCAGTTTCGCCGGGACAGGGGAGGATGGCTACACCTTC	CASSFAGTGEDGYTF
TRBD1	few	TRBJ1-2	TRBV5-6	TGTGCCAGCAGCTTTACAGGGGGCTTTTTTGGCTACACCTTC	CASSFTGGFFGYTF
-	few	TRBJ1-4	TRBV18	TGTGCCAGCTCACCCAAGAGGGGGGGACCAACTAATGAAAAACTGTTTTTT	CASSPKRGGPTNEKLFF
-	-	TRBJ1-5	TRBV7-2	TGTGCCAGCAGCTTAGTATTCGCGGGGGGCAATCAGCCCCAGCATTTT	CASSLVFAGGNQPQHF
TRBD1	-	TRBJ2-2	TRBV7-2	TGTGCCAGCAGCTTATGGGGGACAGTCGGGACCGGGGAGCTGTTTTTT	CASSLWGTVGTGELFF
-	few	TRBJ1-1	TRBV7-2	TGTGCCAGCAGCCTATTCCCTCTGTTGAACACTGAAGCTTTCTTT	CASSLFPLLNTEAFF
TRBD2	-	TRBJ2-7	TRBV4-1	TGCGCCAGCAGCCGCACCGCGGGGGTCTACGCGCAGTACTTC	CASSRTAGVYAQYF
-	once	TRBJ1-1	TRBV11-2	TGTGCCAGCAGGAGGGTGTCGGGGGTCACTGAAGCTTTCTTT	CASRRVSGVTEAFF
-	-	TRBJ2-7	TRBV10-2	TGCGCCAGCAGTGCGGGACACTTCTCCTACGAGCAGTACTTC	CASSAGHFSYEQYF
TRBD1	once	TRBJ2-7	TRBV7-3	TGTGCCAGCAGCCTCACCGGGACAGGGGGTTACGAGCAGTACTTC	CASSLTGTGGYEQYF
-	-	TRBJ2-1	TRBV19	TGTGCCAGTAGTATCTGGGGGCGGGGGTATGAGCAGTTCTTC	CASSIWGRGYEQFF
TRBD2	-	TRBJ2-3	TRBV11-2	TGTGCCAGCAGCTCGAGGACTAGCGGGAGTTCTGATACGCAGTATTTT	CASSSRTSGSSDTQYF
TRBD2	once	TRBJ2-5	TRBV5-1	TGCGCCAGCAGCTTGGGTATTAGCGGGGTCCAAGAGACCCAGTACTTC	CASSLGISGVQETQYF
-	-	TRBJ1-1	TRBV25-1	TGTGCCAGCAGTGGAAGGACAGTCCGGGGGGTCACTGAAGCTTTCTTT	CASSGRTVRGVTEAFF